What follows are 9 T cell receptor beta chains derived from one specimen sequenced in a study of response to subunit inactivated influenza vaccine. A single record per CDR3 protein comes from TCRdb applying MiXCR to the RT-PCR reads. Seen here are more than 700,000 distinct CDR3 sequences, 21% observed once, and the top ten hold 9.5% to 13%. Sequences were derived from PBMCs from blood, sampled about 5 days after vaccination. These TCRs come from a man aged 45-60 years who received an inactivated influenza vaccine.

The chain couples TRBV25-1 to TRBJ1-2, with 10 bases lining up with TRBD1. V lost 8 bases and J lost 8; bases outside the gene matches: 8. This CDR3 has 13 amino acids. The germline gives CDR1 MGHDK, CDR2 SYGVNS. This chain's CDR3 is CASAGGTGDGYTF. The CDR3 DNA follows: TGTGCCAGCGCCGGCGGGACAGGGGACGGCTACACCTTC.

This clonotype has just a few counts. The chain links TRBV4-3 to TRBJ2-7, with D maybe TRBD1 (6 bases). This CDR3 spans 15 amino acids. V gave up 0 bases and J gave up 1 base, with 10 bases separating them. Germline V gene lookup returns CDR1 LGHNA and CDR2 YSLEER. CDR3 region: CASSQDYRASYEQYF. The CDR3 coding sequence is TGCGCCAGCAGCCAAGACTACAGGGCGTCCTACGAGCAGTACTTC.

The table lists this clonotype with a few counts. This chain uses TRBV4-3 with TRBJ2-7, with unresolved D. There are 15 residues in the CDR3. Germline lookup yields CDR1 LGHNA and CDR2 YSLEER. Trimming took 0 bases from V and 2 from J, leaving 11 bases between them. The CDR3 nucleotides read TGCGCCAGCAGCCAAGATTACCCTGCCGCCTACGAGCAGTACTTC. Protein sequence: CASSQDYPAAYEQYF.

This clonotype appeared a few times. The chain is built from TRBV20-1 and TRBJ2-5, with D possibly called TRBD1 or TRBD2 (5 bases each). The V and J ends lost 0 bases and 5 bases respectively, with 16 bases between them. Per the germline V gene, CDR1 is DFQATT and CDR2 is SNEGSKA (reference sequence). The CDR3 is 15 amino acids. The CDR3 bases are TGCAGTGCTAGAGATGTCAGGGTCGGGATGGAGACCCAGTACTTC. Protein product: CSARDVRVGMETQYF.

This clonotype has just a few counts. The rearrangement links TRBV5-1 to TRBJ1-1, with 10 bases matching TRBD1. With V trimmed by 2 bases and J by 5 bases, 9 bases remained unmatched. Germline CDR1 is SGHRS and CDR2 is YFSETQ. This CDR3 spans 16 amino acids. CDR3 DNA sequence: TGCGCCAGCAGCTTTTTTTATGGACAGGGGGGAACTGAAGCTTTCTTT. Protein: CASSFFYGQGGTEAFF.

The rearrangement uses TRBV29-1 and TRBJ2-1, with 7 bases fitting TRBD1. Germline lookup yields CDR1 SQVTM and CDR2 ANQGSEA. Trimming removed 6 bases from V and 6 bases from J; junction bases left unmatched: 20. The length of the CDR3 is 17 residues. CDR3 amino acids: CSVDSRADRSQGNEQFF. DNA of the CDR3: TGCAGCGTCGATTCCCGAGCGGACAGGTCACAGGGCAATGAGCAGTTCTTC.

V and J are TRBV6-1 and TRBJ1-1; no reliable D call. Per germline, CDR1 MNHNS and CDR2 SASEGT. V shed 8 bases and J shed 3 bases, with 13 bases lying between them. The CDR3 is 13 residues long. CDR3 in DNA: TGTGCCAGCGCGATTGGGCAGGACACTGAAGCTTTCTTT. This sequence encodes CASAIGQDTEAFF.

J is TRBJ1-2 and V is TRBV7-2; possibly TRBD1 for D (6 bases). Germline CDR1 reads SGHTA; CDR2 reads FQGNSA. The germline V and J ends were trimmed by 6 bases and 4 bases, with 15 bases remaining between them. CDR3 size: 14 residues. CDR3 sequence: CASRDPGVGYGYTF. The DNA for the CDR3 is TGTGCCAGCAGAGACCCAGGGGTGGGCTATGGCTACACCTTC.

This sequence joins TRBV3-1 and TRBJ2-7; 9 bases align to TRBD1. The J segment lost 6 bases and the V segment lost 1 base, leaving 7 bases of the junction unmatched. Germline values: CDR1 LGHDT, CDR2 YNNKEL (reference sequence). The CDR3 runs to 15 residues. The DNA of the CDR3 is TGTGCCAGCAGCCAAGCCGGGACAGGGACCTCCGAGCAGTACTTC. Its translation: CASSQAGTGTSEQYF.